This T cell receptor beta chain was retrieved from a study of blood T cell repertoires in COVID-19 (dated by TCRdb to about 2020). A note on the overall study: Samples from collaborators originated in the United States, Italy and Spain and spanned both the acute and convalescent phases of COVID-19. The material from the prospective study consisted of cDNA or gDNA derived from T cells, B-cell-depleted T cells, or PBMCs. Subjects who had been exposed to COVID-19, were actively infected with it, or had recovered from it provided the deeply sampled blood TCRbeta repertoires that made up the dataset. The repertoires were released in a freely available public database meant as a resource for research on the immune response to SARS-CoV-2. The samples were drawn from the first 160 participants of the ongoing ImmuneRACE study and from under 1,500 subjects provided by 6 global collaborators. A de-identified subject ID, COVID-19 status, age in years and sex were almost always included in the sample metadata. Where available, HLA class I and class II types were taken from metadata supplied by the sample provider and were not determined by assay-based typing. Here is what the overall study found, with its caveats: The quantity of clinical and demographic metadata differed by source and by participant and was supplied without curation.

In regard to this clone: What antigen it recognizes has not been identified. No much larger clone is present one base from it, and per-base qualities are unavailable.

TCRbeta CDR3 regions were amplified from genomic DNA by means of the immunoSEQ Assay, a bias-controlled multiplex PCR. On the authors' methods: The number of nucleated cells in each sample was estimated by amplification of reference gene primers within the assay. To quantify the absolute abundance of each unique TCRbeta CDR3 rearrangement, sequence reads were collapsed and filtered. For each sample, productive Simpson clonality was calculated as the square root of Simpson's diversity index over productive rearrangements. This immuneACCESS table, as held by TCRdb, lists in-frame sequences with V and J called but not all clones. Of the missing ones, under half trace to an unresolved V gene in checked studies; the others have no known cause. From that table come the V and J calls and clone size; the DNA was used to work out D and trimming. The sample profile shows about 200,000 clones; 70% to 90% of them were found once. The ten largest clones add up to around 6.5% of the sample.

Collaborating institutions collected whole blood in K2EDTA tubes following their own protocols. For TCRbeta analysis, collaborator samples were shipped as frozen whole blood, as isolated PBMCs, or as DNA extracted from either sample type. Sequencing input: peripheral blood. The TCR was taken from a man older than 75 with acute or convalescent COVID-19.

The DNA is as follows: TGCGCCAGCAGCTTGGCCGGACAGGTGAACACTGAAGCTTTCTTT. The encoded protein is CASSLAGQVNTEAFF. Here the chain combines TRBV5-1 and TRBJ1-1; the central 7 bases match TRBD1. The cysteine opens and the phenylalanine closes a CDR3 of 15 amino acids. The read is trimmed to its CDR3 DNA, 45 bases read in frame from base 1. CDR1 SGHRS and CDR2 YFSETQ were looked up in the germline V gene. From V the trimming removes 0 bases and from J it removes 0 bases, while the gene matches leave 2 bases of the junction unaccounted for.